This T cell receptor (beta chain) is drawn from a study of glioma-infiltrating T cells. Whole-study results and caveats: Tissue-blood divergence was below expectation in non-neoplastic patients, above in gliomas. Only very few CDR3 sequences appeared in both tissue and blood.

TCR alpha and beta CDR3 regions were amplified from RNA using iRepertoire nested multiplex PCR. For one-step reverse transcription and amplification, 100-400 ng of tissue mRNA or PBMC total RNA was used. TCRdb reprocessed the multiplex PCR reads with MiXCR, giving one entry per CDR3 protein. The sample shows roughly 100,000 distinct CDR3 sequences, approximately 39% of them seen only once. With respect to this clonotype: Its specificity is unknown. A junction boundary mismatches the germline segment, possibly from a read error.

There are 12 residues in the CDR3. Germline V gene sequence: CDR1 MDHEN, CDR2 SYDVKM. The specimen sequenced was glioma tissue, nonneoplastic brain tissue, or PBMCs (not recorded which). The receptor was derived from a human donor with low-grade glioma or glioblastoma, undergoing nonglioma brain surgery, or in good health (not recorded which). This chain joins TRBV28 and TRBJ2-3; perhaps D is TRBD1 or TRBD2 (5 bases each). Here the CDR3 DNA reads TGTGCCAGCGGAGAAATGGGGGATAAGCAGTATTTT. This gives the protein CASGEMGDKQYF.